This T cell receptor beta chain was found in a study of patients and donors after allogeneic stem cell transplantation. This clonotype was detected only a few times. Each CDR3 protein is one row after TCRdb ran MiXCR on the RT-PCR reads. The sample lists 150,000 to 200,000 distinct CDR3 sequences; less than 45% were seen once. The CDR3 runs 15 residues. The junction had 10 bases not matched to a gene; V was cut back by 2 bases and J by 9 bases. CDR1 is MNHEY, CDR2 SVGEGT, per germline. The J gene is TRBJ2-1, the V gene TRBV6-2 or TRBV6-3, with TRBD2 matching 7 bases. The source is a human donor who was either an allogeneic HSCT recipient or a stem cell or donor lymphocyte infusion donor (not recorded which). It is not recorded whose cells these are; they may come from a transplant donor. The specimen sequenced was blood, either unsorted or a sorted T cell fraction (not recorded which). The chain's CDR3 is CASSYGLELGSEQFF. CDR3 DNA sequence: TGTGCCAGCAGTTACGGACTAGAATTAGGTAGTGAGCAGTTCTTC.